Following are 11 T cell receptor beta chains from one sample sequenced in a study of T cells in Graves' hyperthyroidism and ophthalmopathy (dated by TCRdb to between 2018 and 2021). Receptor libraries were prepared by multiplex PCR. The sample was run on an Illumina HiSeq 2000. The TCR beta CDR3 regions were amplified from RNA transcripts. For the first round of RT-PCR on the TCR CDR3, the HTBI primer set was used together with the Qiagen OneStep RT-PCR kit. TCRdb passed the public sequencing reads through fastp at Q25 and MiXCR, retaining productive beta sequences. Every distinct CDR3 protein forms one entry, paired with its most common genes and DNA. The sample table contains approximately 640,000 distinct CDR3 sequences; only one count was recorded for around 15% of them. The ten largest clonotypes hold about 3.8% of the sample. The sample comprised blood. These TCRs come from a woman aged 30 to 39 with Graves' hyperthyroidism.

On this clonotype itself: A much larger clone differs from this one at a single base, so this may be a read error. This chain connects TRBV30 to TRBJ1-4, with D perhaps matching TRBD1 (6 bases). CDR1 and CDR2 (germline): GTSNPN, SVGIG (reference sequence). The germline V and J ends were trimmed by 5 bases and 8 bases, with 24 bases remaining between them. The CDR3 sequence is 16 residues long. The CDR3 bases are TGTGCCTGGTCTCAGCTCCTTCAGGGGACGTACGAAAAACTGTTTTTT. Translated, it gives CAWSQLLQGTYEKLFF.

The chain joins TRBV11-2 to TRBJ2-3; D possibly uses TRBD1 or TRBD2 (5 bases each). Deletions cut 5 bases from V and 2 bases from J, with 11 bases between. The germline V gene has CDR1 SGHAT and CDR2 FQNNGV. This CDR3 contains 14 residues. CDR3 sequence reads: CASSPRDHTDTQYF. DNA for the CDR3: TGTGCCAGCAGCCCTCGGGACCACACAGATACGCAGTATTTT. The full variable domain, its missing parts supplied by reference TRBV11-2 and TRBJ2-3, is EAGVAQSPRYKIIEKRQSVAFWCNPISGHATLYWYQQILGQGPKLLIQFQNNGVVDDSQLPKDRFSAERLKGVDSTLKIQPAKLEDSAVYLCASSPRDHTDTQYFGPGTRLTVL.

This clonotype was found many times. This chain joins TRBV11-2 and TRBJ1-2, with TRBD1 as a possible D gene (5 bases). This CDR3 has 15 residues. CDR1 and CDR2 (germline): SGHAT, FQNNGV. The germline V and J ends were trimmed by 2 bases and 4 bases, with 14 bases remaining between them. This chain's CDR3 is CASSLMTRAGYGYTF. The CDR3 DNA is TGTGCCAGCAGCTTAATGACCAGGGCCGGCTATGGCTACACCTTC.

This clonotype was picked up many times. V usage is TRBV30 and J usage is TRBJ2-1, with 7 bases identical to TRBD1. The ends lost 3 bases at V and 0 bases at J; junction bases unmatched: 5. The germline V gene has CDR1 GTSNPN and CDR2 SVGIG (reference sequence). There are 15 residues in the CDR3. The chain's CDR3 is CAWRRQGSSYNEQFF. In nucleotides, the CDR3 is TGTGCCTGGAGAAGACAGGGAAGCTCCTACAATGAGCAGTTCTTC.

V usage is TRBV6-1 and J usage is TRBJ1-4; no clear D gene. The germline gives CDR1 MNHNS, CDR2 SASEGT. Trimming took off 4 bases at V and 0 bases at J, with 6 bases between the two ends. There are 14 residues in the CDR3. CDR3 in amino acids: CASSADTTNEKLFF. The CDR3 region has the DNA TGTGCCAGCAGTGCAGATACAACTAATGAAAAACTGTTTTTT.

The chain has TRBV19 and TRBJ1-4; D not certain. CDR3 length: 13 residues. Trimming stripped 8 bases from V and 2 bases from J, with 9 bases between. CDR1 and CDR2 from the germline V gene are LNHDA and SQIVND (reference sequence). For the CDR3, the DNA is TGTGCCAGTGGTACATCTACTAATGAAAAACTGTTTTTT. This translates into CASGTSTNEKLFF.

The CDR3 DNA reads as TGTGCCACCCAGGAAAGCGGCTACACCTTC. The encoded protein is CATQESGYTF. The V gene is TRBV28, the J gene TRBJ1-2; unclear D gene. This CDR3 has 10 amino acids. The V end was cut by 10 bases, the J end by 8 bases, with 11 bases between. Looked up from germline, CDR1 is MDHEN and CDR2 is SYDVKM.

This clonotype was detected a few times. This sequence joins TRBV20-1 and TRBJ1-6; D is uncertain. Between the trimmed V and J ends, which lost 3 bases and 9 bases, there was a span of 18 bases. CDR1 is DFQATT and CDR2 is SNEGSKA in the germline V gene (reference sequence). CDR3 length: 15 residues. The CDR3 loop reads CSASLKAYYGSPLHF. The CDR3 DNA reads as TGCAGTGCTAGTTTAAAGGCGTATTATGGTTCACCCCTCCACTTT.

This clonotype was observed at least ten times. V usage is TRBV19 and J usage is TRBJ2-1; maybe TRBD1 (5 bases). This CDR3 is built from 13 residues. Germline V gives CDR1 LNHDA, CDR2 SQIVND (reference sequence). V was shortened by 3 bases and J by 5 bases, with 8 bases between the two germline ends. The DNA of the CDR3 is TGTGCCAGTAGTATTGGACAAAACAATGAGCAGTTCTTC. Its protein product is CASSIGQNNEQFF.

This clonotype was observed at least ten times. The rearrangement uses TRBV10-1 and TRBJ2-1; no reliable D call. V was shortened by 7 bases and J by 9 bases, with 10 bases between the two germline ends. The CDR3 sequence is 11 residues long. The germline gives CDR1 WNHNN, CDR2 SYGVQD (reference sequence). The CDR3 sequence is CASNRRAEQFF. The CDR3 bases are TGCGCCAGCAATCGAAGGGCTGAGCAGTTCTTC.

This chain connects TRBV24-1 to TRBJ2-1; 11 nucleotides match TRBD2. V was clipped by 9 bases and J by 7 bases; unmatched bases: 13. The V gene's germline CDR1 is KGHDR and CDR2 SFDVKD. The CDR3 totals 16 residues. This CDR3 is CATSSGTSGSGNEQFF. DNA for the CDR3: TGTGCCACCTCCTCAGGTACTAGCGGGAGTGGAAATGAGCAGTTCTTC.